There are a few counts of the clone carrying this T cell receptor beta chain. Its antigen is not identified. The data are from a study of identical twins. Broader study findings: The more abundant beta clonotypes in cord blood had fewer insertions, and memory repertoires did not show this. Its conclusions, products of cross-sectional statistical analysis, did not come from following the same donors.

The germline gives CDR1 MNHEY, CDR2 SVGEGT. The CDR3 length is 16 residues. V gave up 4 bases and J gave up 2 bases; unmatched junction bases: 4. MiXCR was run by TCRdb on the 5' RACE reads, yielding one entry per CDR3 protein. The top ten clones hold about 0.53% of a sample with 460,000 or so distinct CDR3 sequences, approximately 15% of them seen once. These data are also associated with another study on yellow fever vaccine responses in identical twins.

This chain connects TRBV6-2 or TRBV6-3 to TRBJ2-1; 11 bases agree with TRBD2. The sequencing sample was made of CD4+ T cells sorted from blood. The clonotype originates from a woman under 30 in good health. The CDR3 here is CASSSKLAGAYNEQFF. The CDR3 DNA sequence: TGTGCCAGCAGTTCCAAACTAGCGGGAGCCTACAATGAGCAGTTCTTC.